These 26 T cell receptor beta chains came from one sample sequenced in a study of beta chain features in type 1 diabetes. The isolated RNA, all of it, was reverse transcribed, so expressed TCRB transcripts were what got sequenced. TCRdb keeps only in-frame clones here, not all; method: immunoSEQ multiplex PCR. The sample consists of around 180,000 clones, approximately 8.1% of them appearing once. These TCRs are of unknown antigen specificity. The study's findings and limits: People with Type 1 diabetes carried modestly yet significantly shorter TCRB CDR3s in all four CD4+ subsets.

The material sequenced was central memory CD4+ T cells from blood. These receptors were obtained from a man between 18 and 35 years old with type 1 diabetes.

The chain uses TRBV6-5 and TRBJ1-6; TRBD1 matches 7 bases. V dropped 11 bases and J dropped 8; count of bases not matched to a gene: 6. This CDR3 has 12 residues. CDR1 MNHEY and CDR2 SVGAGI come from the germline V gene. CDR3: CASGGNYSPLHF. CDR3 nucleotides: TGTGCCTCAGGGGGTAATTATTCACCCCTCCACTTT.

This clone has a handful of counts. The chain employs TRBV27 and TRBJ2-1; no definite D call. CDR3 length equals 11 residues. Trimming took off 6 bases at V and 4 bases at J, with 4 bases between the two ends. Germline assignment: CDR1 MNHEY and CDR2 SMNVEV (reference sequence). In DNA form, the CDR3 reads TGTGCCAGCAGCCTTTACAATGAGCAGTTCTTC. It specifies CASSLYNEQFF.

V usage is TRBV9 and J usage is TRBJ2-2, with TRBD1 identical over 7 bases. V lost 5 bases, J lost 5 bases, and 15 bases stayed unmatched. Germline V gives CDR1 SGDLS, CDR2 YYNGEE. The CDR3 is 17 amino acids. The CDR3 sequence is CASSKSTGTAFTGELFF. In DNA form, the CDR3 reads TGTGCCAGCAGTAAGAGTACCGGGACAGCTTTTACCGGGGAGCTGTTTTTT.

This clone showed up just a few times. V gene TRBV15 combines with J gene TRBJ2-5; a weak D match, TRBD1 (6 bases). The germline CDR1 and CDR2 sequences are LNHNV and YYDKDF (reference sequence). CDR3 length: 14 residues. V was shortened by 0 bases and J by 3 bases, with 8 bases between the two germline ends. The CDR3 DNA follows: TGTGCCACCAGCAGAGATCACAGGGAAGAGACCCAGTACTTC. This translates into CATSRDHREETQYF.

V gene TRBV4-3 combines with J gene TRBJ1-2, with 8 bases identical to TRBD1. CDR3 length: 16 residues. In germline, CDR1 is LGHNA, CDR2 YSLEER. Trimming at V came to 0 bases and at J to 4 bases, leaving 7 bases not matched to a gene. CDR3 loop: CASSQDQTGGSYGYTF. The CDR3 DNA reads as TGCGCCAGCAGCCAAGATCAAACAGGGGGATCCTATGGCTACACCTTC.

This chain links TRBV9 with TRBJ2-7, with 10 bases matching TRBD2. This CDR3 region has 14 residues. V shed 4 bases, J shed 7 bases, and the junction held 8 bases outside the gene matches. Germline V gene data show CDR1 as SGDLS and CDR2 as YYNGEE. The DNA of the CDR3 is TGTGCCAGCAGCACTCTAGCGGGAGTGGGTGAGCAGTACTTC. It encodes CASSTLAGVGEQYF.

The CDR3 DNA sequence: TGTGCCAGCAGTTTAATAGGCGGGGGGACCACAGATACGCAGTATTTT. Its translation is CASSLIGGGTTDTQYF. The chain uses TRBV28 and TRBJ2-3; 8 bases match TRBD2. Germline lookup yields CDR1 MDHEN and CDR2 SYDVKM. V dropped 2 bases and J dropped 2; count of bases not matched to a gene: 6. CDR3 length: 16 amino acids.

J is TRBJ2-1 and V is TRBV2, with D possibly being TRBD2 (5 bases). The germline V gene has CDR1 SNHLY and CDR2 FYNNEI. The V and J ends lost 3 bases and 2 bases respectively, with 8 bases between them. The CDR3 has 14 amino acids. Written as DNA, the CDR3 is TGTGCCAGCAGTGACCCCGGGACCTACAATGAGCAGTTCTTC. Translating it yields CASSDPGTYNEQFF.

This clone came up a few times. V usage is TRBV18 and J usage is TRBJ1-5, with a tentative D call TRBD1 (5 bases). The germline V gene encodes CDR1 KGHSH and CDR2 LQKENI. This CDR3 contains 13 residues. V was pared by 3 bases and J by 7 bases, with 10 bases between. CDR3 DNA: TGTGCCAGCTCACCGGGGCAGGAACAGCCCCAGCATTTT. Its protein is CASSPGQEQPQHF. The complete variable domain, with remaining parts taken from reference TRBV18 and TRBJ1-5, reads NAGVMQNPRHLVRRRGQEARLRCSPMKGHSHVYWYRQLPEEGLKFMVYLQKENIIDESGMPKERFSAEFPKEGPSILRIQQVVRGDSAAYFCASSPGQEQPQHFGDGTRLSIL.

This clone was recorded a few times. CDR3 protein: CASSLSSSGGAFSDTQYF. In DNA, the CDR3 is TGTGCCAGCAGCTTATCGTCTAGCGGGGGGGCGTTCTCCGATACGCAGTATTTT. The chain recombines TRBV11-2 with TRBJ2-3, with 12 nucleotides matching TRBD2. V was clipped by 2 bases and J by 6 bases; unmatched bases: 12. In germline, CDR1 is SGHAT, CDR2 FQNNGV. The length of the CDR3 is 18 residues.

The CDR3 region is CASSLEEGAEQYF. As DNA, the CDR3 is TGTGCCAGCAGCTTAGAAGAGGGGGCCGAGCAGTACTTC. This rearrangement joins TRBV7-2 to TRBJ2-7; 7 nucleotides match TRBD1. The CDR3 length is 13 residues. Germline V lookup: CDR1 SGHTA, CDR2 FQGNSA. V lost 1 base, J lost 6 bases, and 3 bases stayed unmatched.

CDR3 bases: TGTGCCAGCAGTTTACCCCTTGAGGGAGCCAGACTGTTTTTT. Amino acids: CASSLPLEGARLFF. This chain connects TRBV28 to TRBJ1-4; no clear D gene. V lost 2 bases to trimming and J lost 13 bases, with 17 bases between them. This CDR3 has 14 amino acids. Germline values: CDR1 MDHEN, CDR2 SYDVKM.

This clone turned up a few times. The genes are TRBV5-1 and TRBJ2-1; 9 nucleotides match TRBD2. This CDR3 has 16 amino acids. V shed 6 bases and J 0 bases; nucleotides not matched to a gene: 7. Germline V lookup: CDR1 SGHRS, CDR2 YFSETQ. In nucleotides, the CDR3 is TGCGCCAGCATCCTAGCGGGACCAAGCTCCTACAATGAGCAGTTCTTC. The encoded protein is CASILAGPSSYNEQFF.

This chain links TRBV29-1 with TRBJ2-1, with 7 bases identical to TRBD2. V lost 4 bases to trimming and J lost 5 bases; unmatched junction nucleotides: 5. Germline V lookup: CDR1 SQVTM, CDR2 ANQGSEA. The CDR3 contains 13 residues. This CDR3 reads CSVGVLADNEQFF. The CDR3 DNA is TGCAGCGTTGGTGTGCTAGCGGACAATGAGCAGTTCTTC.

This clone has just a few counts. Here the CDR3 DNA reads TGTGCCAGCAGCCAATTCGCGGGGGGGGACTACGAGCAGTACTTC. It encodes CASSQFAGGDYEQYF. V usage is TRBV16 and J usage is TRBJ2-7, with 9 bases aligning to TRBD2. Per germline, CDR1 KGHSY and CDR2 FQNENV. This CDR3 comprises 15 residues. The junction had 4 bases not matched to a gene; V was cut back by 1 base and J by 3 bases. Using reference TRBV16 and TRBJ2-7 for the parts outside the CDR3, the full variable domain is GEEVAQTPKHLVRGEGQKAKLYCAPIKGHSYVFWYQQVLKNEFKFLISFQNENVFDETGMPKERFSAKCLPNSPCSLEIQATKLEDSAVYFCASSQFAGGDYEQYFGPGTRLTVT.

This clone has only a few counts. The chain uses TRBV5-4 and TRBJ2-3, with a possible D match to TRBD2 (5 bases). This CDR3 comprises 16 residues. V dropped 1 base and J dropped 0 bases, with 12 bases sitting between them. Germline CDR1 is SGHNT and CDR2 is YYREEE (reference sequence). CDR3 bases: TGTGCCAGCAGCTTGTGGGTGGGCGGGAGCACAGATACGCAGTATTTT. Translated: CASSLWVGGSTDTQYF.

This clone was recorded a few times. The V gene is TRBV15, the J gene TRBJ2-3; D might be TRBD2 (6 bases). CDR1 is LNHNV, CDR2 YYDKDF, per germline (reference sequence). Trimming shortened V by 5 bases and J by 2 bases, and 17 bases separated the two germline ends. The CDR3 has 16 residues. The DNA of the CDR3 is TGTGCCACCAGCGCGCAACTAGCAGAATTCACAGATACGCAGTATTTT. This translates into CATSAQLAEFTDTQYF.

This clone was found a few times. The genes are TRBV9 and TRBJ1-3, with TRBD1 matching over 11 bases. Germline CDR1 reads SGDLS; CDR2 reads YYNGEE. The CDR3 length is 17 residues. J was trimmed by 0 bases and V by 3 bases; bases with no gene match: 5. Written as DNA, the CDR3 is TGTGCCAGCAGCGGATCCGGGACAGGGGGCTCTGGAAACACCATATATTTT. Amino acid sequence: CASSGSGTGGSGNTIYF.

V and J are TRBV29-1 and TRBJ2-3; 14 nucleotides match TRBD2. Trimming took 4 bases from V and 4 from J; bases not matched to a gene: 7. Germline V gene data show CDR1 as SQVTM and CDR2 as ANQGSEA. This CDR3 region has 16 residues. The CDR3 reads CSVGGLAGGPADTQYF. The DNA for the CDR3 is TGCAGCGTTGGAGGACTAGCGGGGGGCCCGGCAGATACGCAGTATTTT.

There are a few counts of this clone. CDR3 sequence (DNA): TGTGCCAGCAGTCCAAGGGGATACCTACTCTACGAGCAGTACTTC. It yields the protein CASSPRGYLLYEQYF. The chain carries TRBV6-5 and TRBJ2-7, with a possible D match to TRBD1 (5 bases). Per germline, CDR1 MNHEY and CDR2 SVGAGI. CDR3 length: 15 residues. The germline V and J ends were trimmed by 5 bases and 3 bases, with 17 bases remaining between them.

The chain carries TRBV28 and TRBJ2-5, with D possibly TRBD1 on 6 matching bases. Trimming cost V 8 bases and J 5 bases, with 18 bases left between them. Germline V gene sequence: CDR1 MDHEN, CDR2 SYDVKM. This CDR3 has 14 amino acids. This CDR3 is CASGQTGKVETQYF. CDR3 nucleotides: TGTGCCAGCGGGCAAACAGGGAAGGTGGAGACCCAGTACTTC.

This clone was detected only a few times. The chain couples TRBV30 to TRBJ2-1, with 7 bases identical to TRBD1. Germline loops: CDR1 GTSNPN, CDR2 SVGIG (reference sequence). The CDR3 is 15 amino acids. V dropped 2 bases and J dropped 10; count of bases not matched to a gene: 14. The CDR3 sequence: CAWSKKGAALGEQFF. For the CDR3, the DNA is TGTGCCTGGAGTAAGAAGGGGGCAGCCCTTGGAGAGCAGTTCTTC.

This clone appeared a few times. V usage is TRBV27 and J usage is TRBJ2-2; 9 positions agree with TRBD1. The trim removed 8 bases at V and 3 bases at J, leaving 7 bases unmatched. Germline V gene data show CDR1 as MNHEY and CDR2 as SMNVEV (reference sequence). The CDR3 is 15 amino acids. The CDR3 DNA is TGTGCCAGCGCTAAGGGACAGGGTTACACCGGGGAGCTGTTTTTT. Protein: CASAKGQGYTGELFF.

This clone turned up a few times. The rearrangement uses TRBV4-3 and TRBJ2-1, with 8 bases fitting TRBD1. V was clipped by 3 bases and J by 3 bases; unmatched bases: 4. This CDR3 is built from 15 residues. Looked up from germline, CDR1 is LGHNA and CDR2 is YSLEER. The CDR3 loop reads CASSQQTGDYNEQFF. The CDR3 DNA sequence: TGCGCCAGCAGCCAGCAGACAGGGGACTACAATGAGCAGTTCTTC.

This clone was detected a few times. The same CDR3 can be traced to other DNA sequences in this sample. The CDR3 spells CASSVQGSDTDTQYF. The CDR3 DNA sequence: TGCGCCAGCAGCGTACAGGGTAGCGACACAGATACGCAGTATTTT. This chain links TRBV5-1 with TRBJ2-3, with D possibly being TRBD1 (6 bases). The V end was cut by 4 bases, the J end by 2 bases, with 14 bases between. The CDR3 runs to 15 residues. Germline V gives CDR1 SGHRS, CDR2 YFSETQ.

This sequence joins TRBV7-2 and TRBJ1-2; 8 nucleotides align to TRBD1. CDR1 is SGHTA, CDR2 FQGNSA, per germline. Trimming cost V 1 base and J 4 bases; bases outside gene matches: 11. The CDR3 sequence is 17 residues long. The CDR3 sequence: CASSLDGTGSAGYGYTF. Written as DNA, the CDR3 is TGTGCCAGCAGCTTAGATGGGACAGGCTCGGCGGGCTATGGCTACACCTTC.